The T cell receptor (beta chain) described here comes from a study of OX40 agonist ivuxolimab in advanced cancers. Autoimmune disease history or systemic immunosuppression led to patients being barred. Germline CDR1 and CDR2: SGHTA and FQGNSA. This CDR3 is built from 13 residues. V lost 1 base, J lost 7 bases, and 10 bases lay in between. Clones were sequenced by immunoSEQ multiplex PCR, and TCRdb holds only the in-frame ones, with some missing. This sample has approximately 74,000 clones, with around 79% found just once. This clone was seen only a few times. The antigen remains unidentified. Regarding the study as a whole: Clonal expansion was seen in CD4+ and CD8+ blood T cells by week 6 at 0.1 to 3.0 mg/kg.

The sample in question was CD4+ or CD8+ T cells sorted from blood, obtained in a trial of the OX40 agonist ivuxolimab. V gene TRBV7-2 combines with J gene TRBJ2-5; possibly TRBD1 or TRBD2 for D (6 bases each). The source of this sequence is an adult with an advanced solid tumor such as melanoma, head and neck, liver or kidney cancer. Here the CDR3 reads CASSLVEGGTQYF. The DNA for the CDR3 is TGTGCCAGCAGCTTAGTTGAGGGGGGGACCCAGTACTTC.